This T cell receptor (beta chain) was found in a study of Tregs in tolerant kidney transplant recipients. Study summary: Mixed chimerism was transient after nonmyeloablative marrow transplants from related graft donors. The study's findings and limits: Tregs expanded with activated donor B cells seemed most donor-specific.

Concerning this clone itself: The antigen remains unidentified. The read halts 3 residues ahead of the CDR3 end, with the missing end drawn from the germline J gene.

Sequencing used immunoSEQ multiplex PCR; TCRdb keeps in-frame clones, though not all of them. The specimen's table records under 55,000 clones. V shed 0 bases and J shed 1 base, with 10 bases lying between them. In germline, CDR1 is GTSNPN, CDR2 SVGIG (reference sequence). The CDR3 length is 15 residues. The clonotype comes from a human donor who received a combined kidney and bone marrow transplant. Sequenced here: CD4+ T cells from blood, sampled before the transplant. The chain joins TRBV30 to TRBJ1-5, with a weak D call TRBD1 (6 bases). The CDR3 bases that were read are TGTGCCTGGAGTGTACAGGGTCTGAGCAATCAGCCC. It yields the protein CAWSVQGLSNQP. The entire CDR3 reads CAWSVQGLSNQPQHF.